These 2 T cell receptor beta chains share one sample of origin, sequenced in a study of blood T cell repertoires in COVID-19. Using immunoSEQ multiplex PCR, the repertoire was profiled, and TCRdb retains in-frame clones only, with some absent. This table holds 45,000 or so clones, 85% to 90% found once. The sample taken for sequencing was peripheral blood. The receptors originated from a man aged 40-55 years with COVID-19, enrolled during active disease.

The chain recombines TRBV7-9 with TRBJ2-7, with D uncertain. The V gene's germline CDR1 is SEHNR and CDR2 FQNEAQ (reference sequence). The CDR3 has 12 amino acids. The germline V and J ends were trimmed by 10 bases and 3 bases, with 13 bases remaining between them. The CDR3: CAIATGYYEQYF. CDR3 in DNA: TGTGCCATCGCCACGGGTTACTACGAGCAGTACTTC.

The chain recombines TRBV7-9 with TRBJ1-5, with D unclear. This CDR3 region has 18 residues. Looked up from germline, CDR1 is SEHNR and CDR2 is FQNEAQ (reference sequence). Deletions cut 0 bases from V and 0 bases from J, with 15 bases between. The DNA for the CDR3 is TGTGCCAGCAGCTTAGCCGCAGGTACGGATAATAGCAATCAGCCCCAGCATTTT. This encodes CASSLAAGTDNSNQPQHF.